Following are 29 T cell receptor beta chains from one sample sequenced in a study of T cells in Graves' hyperthyroidism and ophthalmopathy. Amplification of TCR beta CDR3 regions used RNA as the template. The HTBI set primed first-round TCR CDR3 RT-PCR. TCRdb re-derived calls from the multiplex PCR reads in MiXCR, one entry per CDR3 protein. The repertoire has hundreds of thousands of distinct CDR3 sequences, roughly 21% of them found once; the top ten carry roughly 50%. The sample comprised blood. These TCRs come from a man aged 35 to 55 with Graves' ophthalmopathy.

The chain recombines TRBV4-2 with TRBJ1-2; D ambiguous. CDR1 LGHNA and CDR2 YNFKEQ come from the germline V gene. This CDR3 has 15 residues. Trimming stripped 4 bases from V and 4 bases from J, with 16 bases between. The CDR3 nucleotides read TGTGCCAGCAGCCGGAAAGGGAAGTTAGTCTATGGCTACACCTTC. This codes for CASSRKGKLVYGYTF.

This clonotype has ten or more counts. The chain couples TRBV5-1 to TRBJ2-5; 9 positions match TRBD1. CDR3 length: 16 residues. V shed 0 bases, J shed 5 bases, and the junction held 8 bases outside the gene matches. The germline V gene has CDR1 SGHRS and CDR2 YFSETQ. CDR3: CASSLGDRATGETQYF. The DNA for the CDR3 is TGCGCCAGCAGCTTGGGGGACAGGGCCACTGGGGAGACCCAGTACTTC.

A single count supports this clonotype. The J gene is TRBJ2-2, the V gene TRBV7-9; the D gene could be TRBD1 or TRBD2 (5 bases each). CDR1 is SEHNR, CDR2 FQNEAQ, per germline (reference sequence). V was cut by 5 bases and J by 6 bases, with 19 bases left in between. There are 16 residues in the CDR3. CDR3 protein: CASSEWRAGRAGELFF. The CDR3 DNA sequence: TGTGCCAGCAGCGAGTGGCGGGCAGGGAGAGCCGGGGAGCTGTTTTTT. The complete variable domain, with remaining parts taken from reference TRBV7-9 and TRBJ2-2, reads DTGVSQNPRHKITKRGQNVTFRCDPISEHNRLYWYRQTLGQGPEFLTYFQNEAQLEKSRLLSDRFSAERPKGSFSTLEIQRTEQGDSAMYLCASSEWRAGRAGELFFGEGSRLTVL.

DNA for the CDR3: TGTGCCAGCAGCCAGACCCTCGGGAGCAATCAGCCCCAGCATTTT. Translated: CASSQTLGSNQPQHF. This chain uses TRBV6-1 with TRBJ1-5; D unclear. Germline loops: CDR1 MNHNS, CDR2 SASEGT. Trimming left V 6 bases short and J 1 base short, with 13 bases between. The CDR3 consists of 15 residues.

This clonotype occurred a few times. The chain combines TRBV5-4 with TRBJ2-1; possibly TRBD1 or TRBD2 for D (6 bases each). This CDR3 spans 16 amino acids. Trimming stripped 4 bases from V and 0 bases from J, with 14 bases between. Germline-derived CDR1 and CDR2 are SGHNT and YYREEE (reference sequence). The CDR3 here is CASSPPGALSYNEQFF. CDR3 DNA sequence: TGTGCCAGCAGCCCACCGGGGGCCCTCTCCTACAATGAGCAGTTCTTC. Full variable domain (outside the CDR3, taken from reference TRBV5-4 and TRBJ2-1): ETGVTQSPTHLIKTRGQQVTLRCSSQSGHNTVSWYQQALGQGPQFIFQYYREEENGRGNFPPRFSGLQFPNYSSELNVNALELDDSALYLCASSPPGALSYNEQFFGPGTRLTVL.

This clonotype was seen ten or more times. The chain links TRBV7-2 to TRBJ2-5, with no clear D. Germline V gene sequence: CDR1 SGHTA, CDR2 FQGNSA. Trimming removed 5 bases at V and 4 bases at J, with 14 bases between. The CDR3 runs 14 residues. The CDR3 loop reads CASSGPDGRETQYF. The DNA for the CDR3 is TGTGCCAGCAGCGGTCCGGATGGACGAGAGACCCAGTACTTC.

Many counts were recorded for this clonotype. The chain recombines TRBV3-1 with TRBJ2-2, with D perhaps TRBD1 (6 bases). The germline V gene has CDR1 LGHDT and CDR2 YNNKEL (reference sequence). The CDR3 totals 14 residues. V lost 4 bases to trimming and J lost 5 bases, with 11 bases between them. The CDR3 region is CASSLGGRTGELFF. Here the CDR3 DNA reads TGTGCCAGCAGCCTTGGGGGCCGGACCGGGGAGCTGTTTTTT.

The chain employs TRBV28 and TRBJ1-5, with D perhaps matching TRBD1 (5 bases). The CDR3 totals 16 residues. CDR1 MDHEN and CDR2 SYDVKM come from the germline V gene. Deletions cut 6 bases from V and 5 bases from J, with 20 bases between. The CDR3 loop is CASSLGGPLRDQPQHF. The CDR3 region has the DNA TGTGCCAGCAGCCTTGGGGGACCTCTTCGGGATCAGCCCCAGCATTTT.

This clonotype was picked up many times. The chain carries TRBV2 and TRBJ1-5; TRBD1 matches 8 bases. V gave up 5 bases and J gave up 5 bases; unmatched junction bases: 5. The CDR3 has 14 residues. The germline V gene encodes CDR1 SNHLY and CDR2 FYNNEI. DNA for the CDR3: TGTGCCAGCAGTCCAGGGGGCGAATATCAGCCCCAGCATTTT. Translating it yields CASSPGGEYQPQHF.

This clonotype was seen ten or more times. The chain recombines TRBV2 with TRBJ2-1; D not certain. Trimming removed 4 bases at V and 5 bases at J, with 12 bases between. This CDR3 comprises 14 residues. Germline assignment: CDR1 SNHLY and CDR2 FYNNEI. CDR3 region: CASSVFLINNEQFF. The CDR3 DNA reads TGTGCCAGCAGTGTTTTTCTAATCAACAATGAGCAGTTCTTC.

This chain connects TRBV6-1 to TRBJ2-5, with 7 bases that match TRBD1. The CDR3 consists of 13 residues. V gave up 3 bases and J gave up 5 bases; unmatched junction bases: 3. Germline lookup yields CDR1 MNHNS and CDR2 SASEGT. The CDR3 coding sequence is TGTGCCAGCAGTGAGTTGGACAGGGAGACCCAGTACTTC. Translating gives CASSELDRETQYF.

The chain combines TRBV6-1 with TRBJ2-5; 7 nucleotides agree with TRBD1. The CDR3 is made up of 17 amino acids. The J segment lost 3 bases and the V segment lost 8 bases, leaving 18 bases of the junction unmatched. Germline V gene sequence: CDR1 MNHNS, CDR2 SASEGT. The DNA for the CDR3 is TGTGCCAGCGTCCGAGACGCAGGGGGTTTGTCCAAAGAGACCCAGTACTTC. It encodes CASVRDAGGLSKETQYF.

This clonotype was seen a handful of times. V and J are TRBV5-6 and TRBJ2-1; D perhaps matches TRBD2 (6 bases). The CDR3 loop spans 17 amino acids. V was trimmed by 1 base and J by 0 bases, leaving 14 bases between them. Per the germline V gene, CDR1 is SGHDT and CDR2 is YYEEEE. The CDR3 region is CASSLSGRPYSYNEQFF. DNA of the CDR3: TGTGCCAGCAGCTTGAGCGGGCGTCCGTACTCCTACAATGAGCAGTTCTTC. Filled out from reference TRBV5-6 and TRBJ2-1, the complete variable domain reads DAGVTQSPTHLIKTRGQQVTLRCSPKSGHDTVSWYQQALGQGPQFIFQYYEEEERQRGNFPDRFSGHQFPNYSSELNVNALLLGDSALYLCASSLSGRPYSYNEQFFGPGTRLTVL.

This clonotype was counted between two and nine times. The chain has TRBV15 and TRBJ2-1; D gene unclear. The CDR3 spans 12 residues. Between the trimmed V and J ends, which lost 1 base and 8 bases, there was a span of 6 bases. Germline V lookup: CDR1 LNHNV, CDR2 YYDKDF (reference sequence). The CDR3, as DNA: TGTGCCACCAGCAGAGTTCGAGATGAGCAGTTCTTC. Its translation is CATSRVRDEQFF.

Here the CDR3 reads CSAHTDRAGSPLHF. The CDR3 nucleotides are TGCAGTGCCCACACGGACAGGGCGGGATCACCCCTCCACTTT. This chain connects TRBV20-1 to TRBJ1-6; 8 nucleotides match TRBD1. CDR3 length: 14 amino acids. V was clipped by 6 bases and J by 10 bases; unmatched bases: 11. The V gene's germline CDR1 is DFQATT and CDR2 SNEGSKA (reference sequence).

In this sample, this clonotype turned up many times. The gene calls are TRBV5-1 and TRBJ2-2; weak D call: TRBD1 (5 bases). Trimming took 4 bases from V and 5 from J, leaving 24 bases between them. The germline CDR1 and CDR2 sequences are SGHRS and YFSETQ. The CDR3 extends over 18 amino acids. DNA for the CDR3: TGCGCCAGCAGCCCTGGGGCAGCTTCTCCATTCACGACCGGGGAGCTGTTTTTT. Residues: CASSPGAASPFTTGELFF.

This clonotype was seen more than once but under ten times. The CDR3 protein is CSGRKGPFYNEQFF. The CDR3 bases are TGCAGCGGCCGGAAAGGGCCCTTTTACAATGAGCAGTTCTTC. The rearrangement uses TRBV29-1 and TRBJ2-1; no reliable D call. The germline V gene has CDR1 SQVTM and CDR2 ANQGSEA. The CDR3 extends over 14 amino acids. The V gene lost 7 bases and the J gene lost 4 bases, with 17 bases spanning the gap.

J is TRBJ1-1 and V is TRBV12-3 or TRBV12-4; 10 nucleotides match TRBD1. J lost 4 bases, V lost 6 bases, and 5 bases had no gene match. The CDR3 runs 14 residues. The chain's CDR3 is CASSRGQGSTEAFF. The CDR3 DNA is TGTGCCAGCAGCCGGGGACAGGGGAGCACTGAAGCTTTCTTT.

Ten or more counts support this clonotype. This chain uses TRBV3-1 with TRBJ2-3; D is uncertain. This CDR3 contains 16 residues. Germline V gives CDR1 LGHDT, CDR2 YNNKEL (reference sequence). Trimming pared 2 bases from V and 2 bases from J, leaving 14 bases between. CDR3 DNA: TGTGCCAGCAGCCAAAGGTCTCCGAGCTACACAGATACGCAGTATTTT. This codes for CASSQRSPSYTDTQYF.

This clonotype was counted ten times or more. J is TRBJ2-3 and V is TRBV12-3 or TRBV12-4; 8 positions match TRBD1. With 6 bases clipped from V and 0 bases from J, the junction kept 5 bases outside the gene matches. CDR3 length: 15 amino acids. The CDR3 DNA reads as TGTGCCAGCAGCCTACAGGGGGTGAGCACAGATACGCAGTATTTT. The encoded protein is CASSLQGVSTDTQYF.

The sample holds one count of this clonotype. This could be a read error, since a much larger clone is one nucleotide away. This chain joins TRBV7-3 and TRBJ2-1, with D unclear. CDR1 SGHTA and CDR2 FQGTGA come from the germline V gene. The V end lost 5 bases, the J end lost 2 bases, and 7 bases lay between the germline ends. This CDR3 has 13 amino acids. The CDR3 is CASSPETYNEQFF. The CDR3 DNA sequence: TGTGCCAGCAGCCCCGAAACCTACAATGAGCAGTTCTTC.

This clonotype was found a few times. The rearrangement links TRBV20-1 to TRBJ2-2; D remains unclear. The ends were cut back, 3 bases at V and 6 bases at J, with 8 bases in the middle. Germline V lookup: CDR1 DFQATT, CDR2 SNEGSKA (reference sequence). CDR3 length: 12 residues. CDR3 sequence reads: CSAREQPGELFF. The CDR3 region has the DNA TGCAGTGCTAGGGAGCAGCCCGGGGAGCTGTTTTTT.

This clonotype occurred many times. The chain uses TRBV7-9 and TRBJ2-3; 8 bases are a match to TRBD1. With V trimmed by 5 bases and J by 2 bases, 9 bases remained unmatched. The V gene's germline CDR1 is SEHNR and CDR2 FQNEAQ (reference sequence). The CDR3 spans 16 residues. CDR3 region: CASSHAGTGNTDTQYF. The DNA for the CDR3 is TGTGCCAGCAGCCATGCCGGGACAGGCAACACAGATACGCAGTATTTT.

This clonotype was seen ten or more times. The chain links TRBV18 to TRBJ1-1; D may be TRBD1 (6 bases). Trimming took 3 bases from V and 0 from J, leaving 11 bases between them. The germline CDR1 and CDR2 sequences are KGHSH and LQKENI. The CDR3 length is 15 residues. The CDR3: CASSPRTEVNTEAFF. The CDR3 DNA is TGTGCCAGCTCACCGCGGACAGAGGTGAACACTGAAGCTTTCTTT.

Here the CDR3 reads CASSYERGGRNEQFF. CDR3 bases: TGTGCCAGCAGTTACGAGCGGGGGGGTAGAAATGAGCAGTTCTTC. The V call is TRBV6-9, the J call TRBJ2-1; 10 nucleotides line up with TRBD2. The CDR3 length is 15 residues. Germline V CDR1 and CDR2: MNHGY, SVAAGI. After removal of 3 bases from V and 7 bases from J, the junction contained 6 bases not matched to a gene.

This clonotype came up many times. V usage is TRBV12-3 or TRBV12-4 and J usage is TRBJ1-1; a possible D gene is TRBD1 (6 bases). This CDR3 is 15 amino acids long. Trimming took 4 bases from V and 1 from J, leaving 13 bases between them. The CDR3 spells CASSWARDKNTEAFF. DNA of the CDR3: TGTGCCAGCAGTTGGGCCCGGGACAAGAACACTGAAGCTTTCTTT.

The V gene is TRBV15, the J gene TRBJ2-5, with a possible D match to TRBD2 (6 bases). Trimming cost V 4 bases and J 2 bases, with 14 bases left between them. The CDR3 has 15 residues. CDR1 is LNHNV, CDR2 YYDKDF, per germline (reference sequence). The CDR3 region has the DNA TGTGCCACCAGCAAGGCGGGGTCTTTTCAAGAGACCCAGTACTTC. This encodes CATSKAGSFQETQYF.

The V and J genes are TRBV9 and TRBJ2-2; TRBD2 agrees at 9 bases. This CDR3 region has 17 residues. Germline trimming cut 0 bases from V and 3 bases from J; bases unmatched to any gene: 6. CDR1 is SGDLS, CDR2 YYNGEE, per germline. The CDR3 protein is CASSVERREGDTGELFF. CDR3 DNA: TGTGCCAGCAGCGTAGAAAGGCGGGAGGGCGACACCGGGGAGCTGTTTTTT. Drawing the rest from reference TRBV9 and TRBJ2-2, the complete variable domain is DSGVTQTPKHLITATGQRVTLRCSPRSGDLSVYWYQQSLDQGLQFLIQYYNGEERAKGNILERFSAQQFPDLHSELNLSSLELGDSALYFCASSVERREGDTGELFFGEGSRLTVL.

The chain carries TRBV4-2 and TRBJ2-1; D not resolved. The CDR3 loop spans 14 amino acids. Deletions cut 1 base from V and 5 bases from J, with 9 bases between. In germline, CDR1 is LGHNA, CDR2 YNFKEQ. The CDR3 spells CASSQGASNNEQFF. CDR3 nucleotide sequence: TGTGCCAGCAGCCAAGGTGCCAGTAACAATGAGCAGTTCTTC.